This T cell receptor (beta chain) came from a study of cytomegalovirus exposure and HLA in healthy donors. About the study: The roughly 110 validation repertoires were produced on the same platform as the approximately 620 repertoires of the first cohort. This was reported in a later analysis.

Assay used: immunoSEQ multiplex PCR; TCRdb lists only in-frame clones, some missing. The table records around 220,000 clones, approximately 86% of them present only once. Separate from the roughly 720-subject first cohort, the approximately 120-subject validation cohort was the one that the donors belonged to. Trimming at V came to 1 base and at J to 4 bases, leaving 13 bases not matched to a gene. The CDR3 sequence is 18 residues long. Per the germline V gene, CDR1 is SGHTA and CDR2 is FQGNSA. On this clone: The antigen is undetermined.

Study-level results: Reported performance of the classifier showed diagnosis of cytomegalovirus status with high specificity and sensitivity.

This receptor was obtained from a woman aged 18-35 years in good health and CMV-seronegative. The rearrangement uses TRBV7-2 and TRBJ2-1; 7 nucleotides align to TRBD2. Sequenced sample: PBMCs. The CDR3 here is CASSLVGTTAGAYNEQFF. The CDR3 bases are TGTGCCAGCAGCTTAGTAGGCACCACGGCGGGAGCATACAATGAGCAGTTCTTC.